The clone carrying this TCR beta chain is medium-sized by share. What it binds is unknown. The data were obtained in a study of vaccination and CD4 T cells after COVID-19. Study-level information: After nasal swab PCR-confirmed SARS-CoV-2, several convalescents had mild disease and one severe. Spike peptides, overlapping and drawn from SARS-CoV-2, HCoV-NL63, HCoV-OC43 and HCoV-229E, were used to stimulate cells. Each enrolled participant received a two-dose regimen of either BNT162b2 or mRNA-1273 vaccine. Two of the convalescents were Hispanic, and convalescents were six males and four females.

Sequenced with the Oncomine TCR Beta short-read assay was DNA taken from cultured CD4+ T cells. TCRdb fed the PCR reads into MiXCR, producing one record per CDR3 protein. The data hold around 25,000 distinct CDR3 sequences, with 25% to 35% observed a single time. As for time point: late sampling 161 to 241 days after vaccination in three convalescent patients. Stated treatment: roughly 10-day PBMC culture with coronavirus spike peptide pools or control peptides (ViraFEST assay). Germline-derived CDR1 and CDR2 are MNHEY and SMNVEV (reference sequence). The CDR3 spans 12 residues. The ends were cut back, 5 bases at V and 3 bases at J, with 5 bases in the middle.

The genes are TRBV27 and TRBJ1-5; D unclear. The TCR sequence derives from a human donor who had recovered from COVID-19. Sequenced material: CD4+ T cells from blood, cultured in vitro, taken about 7 months after SARS-CoV-2 vaccination. CDR3 bases: TGTGCCAGCAGTCCCCCCAATCAGCCCCAGCATTTT. Its protein is CASSPPNQPQHF.